This entry lists 5 T cell receptor beta chains sequenced from one sample in a study of control samples from healthy donors and cancer patients. The table came from immunoSEQ multiplex PCR; TCRdb's copy has only in-frame clones and leaves some out. The table shows about 130,000 clones, with approximately 92% occurring only once. The sample taken for sequencing was blood. The receptor source for this set is a woman between 50 and 59 years old in good health.

V is TRBV7-8 and J is TRBJ1-6; D is undetermined. The CDR3 extends over 14 amino acids. The V gene lost 7 bases and the J gene lost 3 bases, with 10 bases spanning the gap. Germline values: CDR1 SGHVS, CDR2 FQNEAQ. The CDR3 sequence is CASTPNSYNSPLHF. CDR3 DNA sequence: TGTGCCAGCACCCCAAACAGCTATAATTCACCCCTCCACTTT.

This clone was found a few times. The rearrangement links TRBV30 to TRBJ1-6; D not resolved. The V end lost 0 bases, the J end lost 0 bases, and 6 bases lay between the germline ends. The CDR3 sequence is 15 residues long. The germline V gene has CDR1 GTSNPN and CDR2 SVGIG (reference sequence). Written as DNA, the CDR3 is TGTGCCTGGAGTGTACGGGGCTCCTATAATTCACCCCTCCACTTT. Translating it yields CAWSVRGSYNSPLHF.

This CDR3 reads CSASTRSSGVYEQYF. CDR3 DNA sequence: TGCAGTGCCAGTACAAGGTCTAGCGGGGTCTACGAGCAGTACTTC. V and J are TRBV20-1 and TRBJ2-7, with 9 bases identical to TRBD2. Trimming removed 6 bases from V and 3 bases from J; junction bases left unmatched: 12. The length of the CDR3 is 15 residues. Germline CDR1 DFQATT, CDR2 SNEGSKA (reference sequence).

The rearrangement links TRBV6-2 or TRBV6-3 to TRBJ2-2; perhaps D is TRBD1 or TRBD2 (5 bases each). The CDR3 sequence is 15 residues long. V lost 8 bases to trimming and J lost 1 base, with 14 bases between them. Germline lookup yields CDR1 MNHEY and CDR2 SVGEGT. This CDR3 is CASRLGTVNTGELFF. The CDR3 DNA is TGTGCCAGCCGCCTCGGGACGGTGAACACCGGGGAGCTGTTTTTT.

The sample holds many counts of this clone. In DNA, the CDR3 is TGTGCCACAACGGACAGGGTAGGTGCTCAGCCCCAGCATTTT. It is translated as CATTDRVGAQPQHF. J is TRBJ1-5 and V is TRBV10-3; 8 bases agree with TRBD1. The trim removed 10 bases at V and 6 bases at J, leaving 11 bases unmatched. This CDR3 spans 14 amino acids. CDR1 is ENHRY, CDR2 SYGVKD, per germline.